This entry concerns a single TCR beta chain. This clone appeared a few times. Its recognized antigen is unknown. No much larger clonotype is one base removed from it; base qualities were not supplied. Separate from the approximately 670-subject first cohort, the validation cohort of roughly 130 subjects was the group to which the donors belonged. The sample originates from a study of cytomegalovirus exposure and HLA in healthy donors (dated by TCRdb to about 2017). With regard to the full study: According to a later analysis, one platform produced both the roughly 130 validation repertoires and the 666 repertoires of the first cohort. The study combined high-throughput TCR immunosequencing, statistical association of individual TCRs with disease status, and machine learning to predict cytomegalovirus infection status. The study was designed to test whether signatures of past pathogen exposure could be identified by cataloging public T cell receptors. In addition to the first cohort of approximately 650 subjects, a separate validation cohort of around 110 different subjects was used.

Overall study results and their limits: In a later analysis, TCRs clustered in the first cohort were found to also tend to co-occur in the 120 or so validation repertoires, with 90% to 95% of cluster scores above 0. A later analysis lacked HLA typing for the validation cohort, so it scored co-occurrence in that cohort across all 110 or so repertoires. In the study, around 160 TCR beta chains were listed as associated with cytomegalovirus. Most TCR sequences were seen in very few donors, while some public TCRs were found in many individuals. In both the original and validation cohorts, the classifier was reported to diagnose cytomegalovirus status with high specificity and sensitivity. A few of the identified cytomegalovirus-associated TCR beta chains were confirmed in vitro to be specific for cytomegalovirus antigens. According to the authors, the approach could potentially be generalized to other disease states and immunological phenotypes.

According to the germline V gene, CDR1 reads SQVTM and CDR2 reads ANQGSEA. V gives up 7 bases and J gives up 8 bases, and the segment between their germline ends measures 11 bases. The cysteine opens and the phenylalanine closes a CDR3 of 10 amino acids. Kept here is only the CDR3 DNA, which spans 30 bases and is read in frame from base 1. The method behind the library was the immunoSEQ multiplex PCR assay. In the paper's pipeline: A statistical classification framework was built for diagnosing cytomegalovirus status from the catalog of TCR beta chain sequences. Not all clones reach the TCRdb copy of this immuneACCESS table, which keeps in-frame sequences only. Checked studies attribute under half of the gap to unresolved V genes and leave the rest unexplained. From that table come the V and J calls and clone size; the DNA was used to work out D and trimming. The sample has under 400,000 clones on record, over 75% of them singletons. The top ten clonotypes cover approximately 0.96% of the sample.

The source of this sequence is a man aged 25-45 years in good health and CMV-seronegative. The chain links TRBV29-1 with TRBJ1-2; too little of a D gene remains to name it. The sequencing sample was made of PBMCs. The DNA sequence is given as TGCAGCGCGGGTGCTGGAGGCTACACCTTC. This encodes CSAGAGGYTF.